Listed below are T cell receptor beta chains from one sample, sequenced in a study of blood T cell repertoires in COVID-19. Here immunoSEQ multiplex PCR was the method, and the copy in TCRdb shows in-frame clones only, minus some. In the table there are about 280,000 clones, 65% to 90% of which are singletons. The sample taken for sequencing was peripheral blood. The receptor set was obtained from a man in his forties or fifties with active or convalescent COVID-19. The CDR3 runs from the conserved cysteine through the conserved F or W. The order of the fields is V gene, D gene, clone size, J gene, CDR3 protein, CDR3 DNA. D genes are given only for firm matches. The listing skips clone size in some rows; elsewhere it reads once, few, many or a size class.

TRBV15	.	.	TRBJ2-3	CATSRDLGLSGDTQYF	TGTGCCACCAGCAGAGATTTGGGACTCTCGGGAGATACGCAGTATTTT
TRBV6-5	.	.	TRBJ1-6	CASRIRVLSSPLHF	TGTGCCAGCAGAATCAGGGTGCTGAGTTCACCCCTCCACTTT
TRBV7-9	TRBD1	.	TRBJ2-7	CASSFGGTGGREQYF	TGTGCCAGCAGCTTTGGGGGGACAGGTGGGCGCGAGCAGTACTTC
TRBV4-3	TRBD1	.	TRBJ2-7	CASSQELWDRAYEQYF	TGCGCCAGCAGCCAAGAATTATGGGACAGGGCTTACGAGCAGTACTTC
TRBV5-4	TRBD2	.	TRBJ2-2	CASSPGTSVPGELFF	TGTGCCAGCAGCCCCGGGACTAGCGTTCCCGGGGAGCTGTTTTTT
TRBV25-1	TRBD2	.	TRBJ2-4	CASRSGSPIAKNIQYF	TGTGCCAGCAGGAGCGGGAGCCCCATAGCCAAAAACATTCAGTACTTC
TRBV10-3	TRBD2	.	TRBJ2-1	CAISNPSGSSYNEQFF	TGTGCCATCAGCAACCCTAGCGGCAGCTCCTACAATGAGCAGTTCTTC
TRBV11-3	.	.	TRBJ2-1	CASSLFGENEQFF	TGTGCCAGCAGCCTCTTTGGGGAGAATGAGCAGTTCTTC
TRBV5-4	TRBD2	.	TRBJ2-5	CASRGGTSEQETQYF	TGTGCCAGCAGGGGAGGGACTAGCGAGCAAGAGACCCAGTACTTC
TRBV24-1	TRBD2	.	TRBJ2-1	CATSTSGAGGEQFF	TGTGCCACCAGTACCAGCGGAGCGGGAGGTGAGCAGTTCTTC
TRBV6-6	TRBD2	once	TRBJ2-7	CASSPLPRGGKSYEQYF	TGTGCCAGCAGTCCACTACCCCGGGGGGGAAAATCCTACGAGCAGTACTTC